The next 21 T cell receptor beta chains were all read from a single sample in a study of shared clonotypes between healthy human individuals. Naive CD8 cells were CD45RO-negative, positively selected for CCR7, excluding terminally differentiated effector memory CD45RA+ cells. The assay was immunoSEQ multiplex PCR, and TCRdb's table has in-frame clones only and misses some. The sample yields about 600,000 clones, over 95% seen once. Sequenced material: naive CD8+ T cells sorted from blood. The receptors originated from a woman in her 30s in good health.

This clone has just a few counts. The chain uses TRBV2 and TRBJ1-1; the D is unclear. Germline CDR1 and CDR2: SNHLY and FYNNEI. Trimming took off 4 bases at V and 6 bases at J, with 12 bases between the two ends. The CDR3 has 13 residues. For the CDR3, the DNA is TGTGCCAGCAGTGGTTCGATCGTCCCTGAAGCTTTCTTT. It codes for CASSGSIVPEAFF.

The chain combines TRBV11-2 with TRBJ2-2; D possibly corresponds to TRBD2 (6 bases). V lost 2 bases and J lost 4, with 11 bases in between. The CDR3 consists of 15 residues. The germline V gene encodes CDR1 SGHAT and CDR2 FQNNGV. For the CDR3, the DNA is TGTGCCAGCAGCTTATACGGGAGTGGCACCGGGGAGCTGTTTTTT. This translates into CASSLYGSGTGELFF.

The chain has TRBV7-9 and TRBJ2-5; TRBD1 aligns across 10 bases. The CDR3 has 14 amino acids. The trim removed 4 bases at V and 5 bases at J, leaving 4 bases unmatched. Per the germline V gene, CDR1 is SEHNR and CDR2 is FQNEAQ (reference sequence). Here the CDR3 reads CASSSGQGRETQYF. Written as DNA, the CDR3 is TGTGCCAGCAGCTCGGGACAGGGGCGGGAGACCCAGTACTTC.

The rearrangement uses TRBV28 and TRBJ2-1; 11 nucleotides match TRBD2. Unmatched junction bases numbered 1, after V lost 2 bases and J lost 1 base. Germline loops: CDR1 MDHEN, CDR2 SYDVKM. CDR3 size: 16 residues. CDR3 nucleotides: TGTGCCAGCAGTTTACGACTAGCGGGATCCTACAATGAGCAGTTCTTC. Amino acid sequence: CASSLRLAGSYNEQFF.

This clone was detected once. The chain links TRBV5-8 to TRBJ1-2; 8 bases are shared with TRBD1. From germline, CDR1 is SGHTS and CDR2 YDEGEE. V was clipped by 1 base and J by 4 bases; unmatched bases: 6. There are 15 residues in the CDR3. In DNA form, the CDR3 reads TGTGCCAGCAGCTTGCATACAGGGGGAGTCTATGGCTACACCTTC. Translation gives CASSLHTGGVYGYTF.

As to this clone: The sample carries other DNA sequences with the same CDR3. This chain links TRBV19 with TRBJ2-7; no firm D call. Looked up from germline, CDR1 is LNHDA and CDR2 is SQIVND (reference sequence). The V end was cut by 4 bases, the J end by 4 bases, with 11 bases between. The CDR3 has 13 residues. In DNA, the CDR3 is TGTGCCAGTAGTACCTATTTAATGTACGAGCAGTACTTC. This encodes CASSTYLMYEQYF.

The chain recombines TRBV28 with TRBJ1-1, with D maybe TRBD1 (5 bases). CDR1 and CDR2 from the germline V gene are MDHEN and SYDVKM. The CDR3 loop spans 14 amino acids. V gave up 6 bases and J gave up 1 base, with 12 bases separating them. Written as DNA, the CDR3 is TGTGCCAGCAGGGTGGGACGCTGGAACACTGAAGCTTTCTTT. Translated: CASRVGRWNTEAFF.

CDR3 in amino acids: CASSWGHTQYF. In DNA form, the CDR3 reads TGTGCCAGCAGCTGGGGGCATACGCAGTATTTT. The chain has TRBV28 and TRBJ2-3, with D tentatively TRBD1 (6 bases). Trimming shortened V by 6 bases and J by 7 bases, and 8 bases separated the two germline ends. The CDR3 runs 11 residues. Germline loops: CDR1 MDHEN, CDR2 SYDVKM. The variable domain in full, completed from reference TRBV28 and TRBJ2-3, reads DVKVTQSSRYLVKRTGEKVFLECVQDMDHENMFWYRQDPGLGLRLIYFSYDVKMKEKGDIPEGYSVSREKKERFSLILESASTNQTSMYLCASSWGHTQYFGPGTRLTVL.

The CDR3 nucleotides are TGTGCCAGTAGTATAGTCCCCCCGGGTGGTGGGAACACTGAAGCTTTCTTT. Its translation: CASSIVPPGGGNTEAFF. This rearrangement joins TRBV19 to TRBJ1-1, with D hard to call. Germline CDR1 and CDR2: LNHDA and SQIVND (reference sequence). CDR3 length: 17 amino acids. The V gene lost 1 base and the J gene lost 1 base, with 16 bases spanning the gap.

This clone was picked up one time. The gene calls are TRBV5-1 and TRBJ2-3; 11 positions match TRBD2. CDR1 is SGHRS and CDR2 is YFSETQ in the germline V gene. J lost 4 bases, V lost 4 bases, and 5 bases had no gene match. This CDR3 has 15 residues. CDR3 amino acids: CASSPGTSGSDTQYF. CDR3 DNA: TGCGCCAGCAGCCCCGGGACTAGCGGATCAGATACGCAGTATTTT.

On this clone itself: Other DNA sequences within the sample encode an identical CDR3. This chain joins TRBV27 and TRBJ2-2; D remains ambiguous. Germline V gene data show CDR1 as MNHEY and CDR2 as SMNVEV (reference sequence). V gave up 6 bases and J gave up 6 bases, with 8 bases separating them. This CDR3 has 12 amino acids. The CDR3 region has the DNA TGTGCCAGCAGCCCTGGCGCCGGGGAGCTGTTTTTT. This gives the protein CASSPGAGELFF.

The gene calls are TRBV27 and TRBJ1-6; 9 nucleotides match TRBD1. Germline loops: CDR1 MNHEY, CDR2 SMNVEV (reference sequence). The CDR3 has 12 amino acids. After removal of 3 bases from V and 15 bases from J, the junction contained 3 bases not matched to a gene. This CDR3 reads CASSFGGQGLHF. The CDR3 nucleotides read TGTGCCAGCAGTTTCGGGGGACAGGGCCTCCACTTT.

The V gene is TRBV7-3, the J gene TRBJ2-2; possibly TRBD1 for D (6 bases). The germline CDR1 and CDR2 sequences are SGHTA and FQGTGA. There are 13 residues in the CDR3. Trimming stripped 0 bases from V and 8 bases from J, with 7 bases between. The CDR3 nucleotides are TGTGCCAGCAGCTTAACGACAGGAGGGGAGCTGTTTTTT. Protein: CASSLTTGGELFF.

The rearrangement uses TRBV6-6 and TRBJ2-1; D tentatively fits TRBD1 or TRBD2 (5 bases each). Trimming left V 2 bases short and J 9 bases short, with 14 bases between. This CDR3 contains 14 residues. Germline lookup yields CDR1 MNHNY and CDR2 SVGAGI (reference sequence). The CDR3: CASSYRGAESEQFF. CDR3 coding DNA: TGTGCCAGCAGTTACCGGGGCGCCGAAAGTGAGCAGTTCTTC.

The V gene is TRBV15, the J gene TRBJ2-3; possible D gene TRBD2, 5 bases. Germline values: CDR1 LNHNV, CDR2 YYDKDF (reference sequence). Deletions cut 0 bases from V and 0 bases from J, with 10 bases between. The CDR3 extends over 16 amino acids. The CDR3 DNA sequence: TGTGCCACCAGCAGAGATCCCAGCGGAAGCACAGATACGCAGTATTTT. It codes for CATSRDPSGSTDTQYF.

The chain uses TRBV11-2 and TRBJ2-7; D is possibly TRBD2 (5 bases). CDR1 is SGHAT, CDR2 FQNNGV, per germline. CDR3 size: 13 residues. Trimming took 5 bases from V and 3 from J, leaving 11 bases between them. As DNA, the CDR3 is TGTGCCAGCAGCCTACGGGATTACTACGAGCAGTACTTC. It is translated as CASSLRDYYEQYF.

CDR3: CASKGTEVENQPQHF. The CDR3 coding sequence is TGCGCCAGCAAGGGGACCGAAGTGGAGAATCAGCCCCAGCATTTT. The chain couples TRBV10-1 to TRBJ1-5, with D maybe TRBD1 (5 bases). The CDR3 has 15 amino acids. V was trimmed by 7 bases and J by 4 bases, leaving 17 bases between them. Germline CDR1 is WNHNN and CDR2 is SYGVQD (reference sequence).

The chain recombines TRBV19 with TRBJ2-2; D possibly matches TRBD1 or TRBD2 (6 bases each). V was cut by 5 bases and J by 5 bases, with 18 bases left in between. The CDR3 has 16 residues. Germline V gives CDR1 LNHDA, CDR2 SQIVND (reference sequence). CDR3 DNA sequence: TGTGCCAGTAGTGCCTACAGGGAGGACGGGACCGGGGAGCTGTTTTTT. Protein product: CASSAYREDGTGELFF. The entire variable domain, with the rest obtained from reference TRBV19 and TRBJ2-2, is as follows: DGGITQSPKYLFRKEGQNVTLSCEQNLNHDAMYWYRQDPGQGLRLIYYSQIVNDFQKGDIAEGYSVSREKKESFPLTVTSAQKNPTAFYLCASSAYREDGTGELFFGEGSRLTVL.

The CDR3 region has the DNA TGTGCCAGCAGCAAATCGCTAGCGGGAGTTGACGAGCAGTACTTC. Amino acids: CASSKSLAGVDEQYF. The rearrangement uses TRBV21-1 and TRBJ2-7; TRBD2, the table's D call, lacks a check against the DNA. TRBV21-1 is deemed a pseudogene. The CDR3 consists of 15 residues.

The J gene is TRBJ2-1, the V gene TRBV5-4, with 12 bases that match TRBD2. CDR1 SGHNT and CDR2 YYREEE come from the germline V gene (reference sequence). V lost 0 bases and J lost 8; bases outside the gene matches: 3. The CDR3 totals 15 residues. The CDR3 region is CASSLVTSGSDEQFF. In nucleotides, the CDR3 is TGTGCCAGCAGCTTGGTGACTAGCGGGAGCGATGAGCAGTTCTTC. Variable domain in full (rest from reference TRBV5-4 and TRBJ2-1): ETGVTQSPTHLIKTRGQQVTLRCSSQSGHNTVSWYQQALGQGPQFIFQYYREEENGRGNFPPRFSGLQFPNYSSELNVNALELDDSALYLCASSLVTSGSDEQFFGPGTRLTVL.

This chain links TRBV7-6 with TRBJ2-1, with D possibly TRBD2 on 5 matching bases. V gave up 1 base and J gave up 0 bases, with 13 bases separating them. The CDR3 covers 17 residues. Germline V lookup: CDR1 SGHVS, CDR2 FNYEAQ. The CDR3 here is CASSLESGLASYNEQFF. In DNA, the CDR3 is TGTGCCAGCAGCTTAGAGTCCGGACTGGCCTCCTACAATGAGCAGTTCTTC.